This entry lists 19 T cell receptor beta chains sequenced from one sample in a study of CD8+CD57+ T cells in acquired aplastic anemia. Genomic DNA templated the TCR beta VDJ and CDR3 profiling. TCRdb re-derived calls from the reads in MiXCR, one entry per CDR3 protein. The sample gives some 210,000 distinct CDR3 sequences, over 60% of which show up once; about 29% is in the top ten. What was sequenced was sorted CD4+, CD8+, or CD8+CD57+ T cells (not recorded which) from PBMCs. These receptors originate from a human donor in good health.

This sequence joins TRBV2 and TRBJ1-1; unclear D gene. CDR3 size: 15 residues. CDR1 and CDR2 (germline): SNHLY, FYNNEI. Trimming pared 1 base from V and 0 bases from J, leaving 9 bases between. The CDR3 protein is CASSEVLVLNTEAFF. The CDR3 DNA is TGTGCCAGCAGTGAAGTCTTGGTCCTGAACACTGAAGCTTTCTTT.

The rearrangement uses TRBV2 and TRBJ2-3, with unresolved D. Germline CDR1 is SNHLY and CDR2 is FYNNEI. With 5 bases removed from V and 2 bases from J, the gap between germline ends came to 14 bases. The CDR3 is made up of 15 amino acids. The CDR3 DNA reads as TGTGCCAGCAGTTCCGGGTCCCATTCCACAGATACGCAGTATTTT. As protein: CASSSGSHSTDTQYF.

The CDR3 protein is CASSVQGLATDTQYF. The DNA for the CDR3 is TGTGCCAGCAGCGTACAGGGTCTTGCCACAGATACGCAGTATTTT. The V and J genes are TRBV9 and TRBJ2-3; D perhaps matches TRBD1 (5 bases). V dropped 1 base and J dropped 2 bases, with 11 bases sitting between them. The length of the CDR3 is 15 residues. Germline CDR1 SGDLS, CDR2 YYNGEE.

This clonotype was seen many times. The chain uses TRBV20-1 and TRBJ1-5; D call uncertain. V was cut by 3 bases and J by 0 bases, with 12 bases left in between. In germline, CDR1 is DFQATT, CDR2 SNEGSKA (reference sequence). The CDR3 length is 15 residues. CDR3: CSASDGEDSNQPQHF. The CDR3 nucleotides read TGCAGTGCTAGTGACGGGGAGGATAGCAATCAGCCCCAGCATTTT.

CDR3: CASSFGVKETQYF. CDR3 sequence (DNA): TGTGCCAGCAGTTTCGGTGTCAAAGAGACCCAGTACTTC. V gene TRBV12-3 or TRBV12-4 combines with J gene TRBJ2-5, with no clear D. This CDR3 has 13 residues. V was pared by 3 bases and J by 3 bases, with 8 bases between.

V and J are TRBV7-2 and TRBJ1-1; D remains unclear. The CDR3 runs to 15 residues. V was pared by 1 base and J by 4 bases, with 13 bases between. In germline, CDR1 is SGHTA, CDR2 FQGNSA. This CDR3 is CASSLDRVTSTEAFF. Written as DNA, the CDR3 is TGTGCCAGCAGCTTAGACAGAGTCACGAGCACTGAAGCTTTCTTT.

This chain uses TRBV7-2 with TRBJ1-1; 10 positions agree with TRBD1. In germline, CDR1 is SGHTA, CDR2 FQGNSA. This CDR3 contains 16 residues. V gave up 5 bases and J gave up 5 bases; unmatched junction bases: 11. CDR3 DNA sequence: TGTGCCAGCAGCCAACCTCCCGGGACAGGGGATACTGAAGCTTTCTTT. The encoded protein is CASSQPPGTGDTEAFF.

This clonotype has ten or more counts. This chain joins TRBV10-1 and TRBJ2-1; 7 bases align to TRBD2. The CDR3 length is 15 residues. V shed 0 bases and J 8 bases; nucleotides not matched to a gene: 7. The V gene's germline CDR1 is WNHNN and CDR2 SYGVQD (reference sequence). The CDR3: CASSESEAGSYEQFF. CDR3 DNA: TGCGCCAGCAGTGAGTCGGAAGCGGGAAGTTATGAGCAGTTCTTC.

Of note for this clonotype: This may stem from a read error, because a much larger clone lies one nucleotide away. The chain employs TRBV12-3 or TRBV12-4 and TRBJ2-7; D is possibly TRBD2 (7 bases). The CDR3 runs 15 residues. Between the trimmed V and J ends, which lost 6 bases and 5 bases, there was a span of 20 bases. CDR3 in DNA: TGTGCCAGCAGCCAAGCTAGGGGGGGGCACAACGAGCAGTACTTC. This gives the protein CASSQARGGHNEQYF.

This clonotype came up many times. The V gene is TRBV7-6, the J gene TRBJ1-1, with D possibly matching TRBD1 (6 bases). Germline CDR1 reads SGHVS; CDR2 reads FNYEAQ. With 3 bases removed from V and 2 bases from J, the gap between germline ends came to 19 bases. This CDR3 spans 17 amino acids. The CDR3 reads CASSFEMGAPVNTEAFF. The CDR3 DNA reads as TGTGCCAGCAGCTTTGAAATGGGGGCGCCCGTAAACACTGAAGCTTTCTTT.

The chain is built from TRBV5-1 and TRBJ2-3; D ambiguous. CDR1 and CDR2 from the germline V gene are SGHRS and YFSETQ. V lost 4 bases and J lost 6, with 24 bases in between. The CDR3 loop spans 17 amino acids. CDR3 in amino acids: CASSPDLDTAHTDTQYF. The CDR3 region has the DNA TGCGCCAGCAGCCCCGACCTAGACACGGCTCATACCGATACGCAGTATTTT.

The chain carries TRBV15 and TRBJ2-7; D is uncertain. The V and J ends lost 3 bases and 4 bases respectively, with 4 bases between them. CDR3 length equals 11 residues. Looked up from germline, CDR1 is LNHNV and CDR2 is YYDKDF (reference sequence). CDR3 sequence: CATSSTYEQYF. CDR3 nucleotides: TGTGCCACCAGCAGCACGTACGAGCAGTACTTC.

This chain joins TRBV4-1 and TRBJ2-3; the D gene could be TRBD1 or TRBD2 (5 bases each). Germline assignment: CDR1 MGHRA and CDR2 YSYEKL. V gave up 1 base and J gave up 8 bases, with 13 bases separating them. The CDR3 has 14 amino acids. The CDR3 bases are TGCGCCAGCAGCCAAGTATGGACCGGGACTACGCAGTATTTT. Its protein is CASSQVWTGTTQYF.

The rearrangement joins TRBV10-3 to TRBJ1-1, with 8 bases identical to TRBD1. Trimming took 3 bases from V and 8 from J; bases not matched to a gene: 5. The CDR3 sequence is 13 residues long. The germline V gene has CDR1 ENHRY and CDR2 SYGVKD. The CDR3 here is CAISDPDRAEAFF. The CDR3 nucleotides are TGTGCCATCAGTGATCCGGACAGGGCGGAAGCTTTCTTT.

V gene TRBV19 combines with J gene TRBJ2-1; D unclear. The germline gives CDR1 LNHDA, CDR2 SQIVND (reference sequence). V shed 2 bases and J shed 1 base, with 6 bases lying between them. The CDR3 is 14 amino acids. The CDR3 sequence is CASSIRVSYNEQFF. As DNA, the CDR3 is TGTGCCAGTAGTATAAGGGTTTCCTACAATGAGCAGTTCTTC.

The J gene is TRBJ1-2, the V gene TRBV5-6, with TRBD1 matching 10 bases. From germline, CDR1 is SGHDT and CDR2 YYEEEE. Trimming removed 5 bases from V and 3 bases from J; junction bases left unmatched: 4. The CDR3 length is 14 residues. In DNA form, the CDR3 reads TGTGCCAGCAGACCGGGACAGGGGTACTATGGCTACACCTTC. It is translated as CASRPGQGYYGYTF.

The chain has TRBV7-2 and TRBJ1-2; TRBD1 might be the D (6 bases). Germline lookup yields CDR1 SGHTA and CDR2 FQGNSA. The CDR3 loop spans 15 amino acids. Trimming pared 5 bases from V and 3 bases from J, leaving 16 bases between. In DNA, the CDR3 is TGTGCCAGCAGCCAAGATATAGGGGGGGACTATGGCTACACCTTC. It yields the protein CASSQDIGGDYGYTF.

This chain connects TRBV10-3 to TRBJ1-2; D is undetermined. V lost 4 bases to trimming and J lost 7 bases, with 13 bases between them. Germline V CDR1 and CDR2: ENHRY, SYGVKD. This CDR3 has 13 residues. CDR3: CAISGSEAAGYTF. DNA of the CDR3: TGTGCCATCAGTGGAAGCGAGGCGGCTGGCTACACCTTC.

The table lists this clonotype with many counts. The V call is TRBV9, the J call TRBJ2-7; D is perhaps TRBD1 or TRBD2 (6 bases each). Between the trimmed V and J ends, which lost 0 bases and 0 bases, there was a span of 10 bases. Germline CDR1 reads SGDLS; CDR2 reads YYNGEE. This CDR3 spans 15 amino acids. The CDR3 reads CASSVGGASSYEQYF. The CDR3 region has the DNA TGTGCCAGCAGCGTAGGGGGGGCGAGCTCCTACGAGCAGTACTTC.